The 7 T cell receptor beta chains reported below all come from one sample, sequenced in a study of T cells in Graves' hyperthyroidism and ophthalmopathy. The investigators amplified TCR beta CDR3 regions from RNA transcripts. An initial round of RT-PCR targeting the TCR CDR3 relied on the HTBI primer set. One entry per CDR3 protein, called by TCRdb with MiXCR from the multiplex PCR reads. This repertoire shows under 700,000 distinct CDR3 sequences, 15% to 20% found once; its top ten account for approximately 20%. Sample: blood. Source of these receptors: a woman in her late teens or twenties with Graves' hyperthyroidism.

This clonotype has only a few counts. The chain has TRBV5-1 and TRBJ2-7; possibly TRBD2 for D (6 bases). This CDR3 has 12 residues. Trimming stripped 4 bases from V and 2 bases from J, with 7 bases between. Looked up from germline, CDR1 is SGHRS and CDR2 is YFSETQ. CDR3 sequence (DNA): TGCGCCAGCAGCGGCGGGGCCTACGAGCAGTACTTC. Its protein product is CASSGGAYEQYF.

This clonotype was detected only a few times. The chain combines TRBV6-1 with TRBJ1-4; D is unresolved. The CDR3 totals 17 residues. CDR1 MNHNS and CDR2 SASEGT come from the germline V gene. V was trimmed by 10 bases and J by 0 bases, leaving 21 bases between them. The CDR3 nucleotides read TGTGCCACCACCAGCCTACGCTGGGGAACAACTAATGAAAAACTGTTTTTT. Amino acids: CATTSLRWGTTNEKLFF.

This clonotype was detected ten times or more. The genes are TRBV28 and TRBJ1-1; the D gene is possibly TRBD1 (5 bases). Trimming took off 4 bases at V and 1 base at J, with 22 bases between the two ends. The germline V gene has CDR1 MDHEN and CDR2 SYDVKM. This CDR3 is 18 amino acids long. The chain's CDR3 is CASSSLTGTHISNTEAFF. The CDR3 nucleotides read TGTGCCAGCAGTTCGCTGACCGGGACCCACATTTCGAACACTGAAGCTTTCTTT.

This clonotype was picked up many times. The chain combines TRBV7-3 with TRBJ2-5, with 9 bases fitting TRBD2. The CDR3 runs 13 residues. The trim removed 0 bases at V and 9 bases at J, leaving 2 bases unmatched. Germline-derived CDR1 and CDR2 are SGHTA and FQGTGA. CDR3 bases: TGTGCCAGCAGCTTAACAGCGGGGGGCTCCCAGTACTTC. It translates to CASSLTAGGSQYF.

This clonotype was seen many times. This rearrangement joins TRBV12-3 or TRBV12-4 to TRBJ2-7; D is undetermined. V shed 5 bases and J shed 2 bases, with 10 bases lying between them. There are 13 residues in the CDR3. CDR3: CASSGKITYEQYF. The DNA of the CDR3 is TGTGCCAGCAGTGGTAAGATAACCTACGAGCAGTACTTC.

This clonotype has at least ten counts. J is TRBJ1-5 and V is TRBV19; 8 bases line up with TRBD1. V shed 2 bases, J shed 7 bases, and the junction held 7 bases outside the gene matches. The CDR3 is 15 residues long. Germline V lookup: CDR1 LNHDA, CDR2 SQIVND (reference sequence). This CDR3 is CASSIPDRVAQPQHF. CDR3 sequence (DNA): TGTGCCAGTAGTATACCGGACAGGGTGGCGCAGCCCCAGCATTTT.

In its sample, this clonotype was seen a few times. The chain joins TRBV12-3 or TRBV12-4 to TRBJ2-3, with 10 bases fitting TRBD2. Unmatched junction bases numbered 9, after V lost 4 bases and J lost 5 bases. The CDR3 has 16 amino acids. The CDR3 loop reads CASSSSAGGLRDTQYF. The CDR3 DNA follows: TGTGCCAGCAGTTCGTCAGCGGGGGGGCTTAGAGATACGCAGTATTTT.